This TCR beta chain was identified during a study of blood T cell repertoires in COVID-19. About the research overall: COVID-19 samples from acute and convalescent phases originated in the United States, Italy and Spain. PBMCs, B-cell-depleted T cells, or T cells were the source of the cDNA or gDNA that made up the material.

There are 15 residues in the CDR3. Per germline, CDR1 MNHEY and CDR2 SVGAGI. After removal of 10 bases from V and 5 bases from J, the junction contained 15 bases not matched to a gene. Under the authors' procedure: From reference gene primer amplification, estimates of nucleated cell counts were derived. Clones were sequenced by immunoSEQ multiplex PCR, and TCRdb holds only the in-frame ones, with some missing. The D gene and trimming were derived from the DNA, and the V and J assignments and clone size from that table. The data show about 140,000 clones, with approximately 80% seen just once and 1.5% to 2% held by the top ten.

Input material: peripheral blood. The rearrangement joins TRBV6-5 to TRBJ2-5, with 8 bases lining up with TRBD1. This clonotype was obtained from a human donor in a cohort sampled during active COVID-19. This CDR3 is CATLRGAGGMETQYF. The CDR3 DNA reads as TGTGCCACCCTTAGAGGGGCAGGGGGCATGGAGACCCAGTACTTC.